What follows describes a single T cell receptor (beta chain). Its antigen is not identified. In TCRdb, the 5' RACE reads were re-called with MiXCR into one record per CDR3 protein. The sample shows around 390,000 distinct CDR3 sequences, about a fifth of them seen only once. These data come from a study of CD8 T cells in ankylosing spondylitis. Overall study findings and caveats: Previously reported in reactive arthritis synovial fluid and blood were some of the motif variants. Roughly 8 highly homologous variants formed a TCR beta motif that appeared characteristic of ankylosing spondylitis blood.

This CDR3 region has 16 residues. Germline V gene data show CDR1 as LGHDT and CDR2 as YNNKEL (reference sequence). V was cut by 1 base and J by 6 bases, with 19 bases left in between. This sequence originates from a male donor with ankylosing spondylitis. Sample: blood, either unsorted or a sorted T cell fraction (not recorded which). The V call is TRBV3-1, the J call TRBJ2-7; D possibly corresponds to TRBD2 (5 bases). In DNA, the CDR3 is TGTGCCAGCAGCCAAGGAGGGTGGGCACGGAGCTCCGAGCAGTACTTC. Amino acids: CASSQGGWARSSEQYF.